This T cell receptor (beta chain) came from a study of a mutant IDH1 vaccine in newly diagnosed glioma. Turning to the study itself: Previous care, which was radiotherapy, temozolomide, or both, most often involved both.

The table came from immunoSEQ multiplex PCR; TCRdb's copy has only in-frame clones and leaves some out. The sample has some 60,000 clones, 85% to 90% seen once; the top ten hold 1.6%. The time point here: week 35, safety follow-up. Mutant IDH1 20-mer peptide, at 300 ug, made up each vaccine dose, with topical imiquimod. On this clone itself: The antigen is unknown.

V was trimmed by 4 bases and J by 3 bases, leaving 12 bases between them. From germline, CDR1 is SGHTA and CDR2 FQGTGA. This CDR3 is 15 amino acids long. The chain couples TRBV7-3 to TRBJ2-2; D may be TRBD1 (5 bases). The receptor comes from a man aged 40-50 years with glioma. Sequences were derived from PBMCs, sampled from a glioma patient whose treatment included an IDH1 peptide vaccine. The CDR3 loop reads CASSYDRAYTGELFF. In DNA form, the CDR3 reads TGTGCCAGCAGCTACGACAGAGCCTACACCGGGGAGCTGTTTTTT.